This paragraph covers one TCR beta chain sequence. Its antigen has not been determined. A much larger clone lies a single base off, so this may be a read error. Libraries of naive CD8 T cells were built from anywhere between about 19,000 and 1,100,000 sorted cells, with 10%, 30% or 50% of the purified RNA used. Naive CD8 T cells were FACS-sorted as CD8+CD4-CCR7+CD45RA+ on a BD FACSAria II into RLT Plus buffer. To test detection sensitivity, Jurkat RNA equivalent to about ten TCR copies was spiked into samples of about 19,000-1,000,000 naive CD8 T cells. CD8 T cells were enriched using RosetteSep CD8+ T Cell Enrichment Cocktail and Ficoll-Paque, and the enriched cells then underwent ACK red cell lysis. These data belong to a study of molecular identifiers for immune sequencing clone quantification (dated by TCRdb to the late 2010s). About the investigation overall: In a replicate experiment, RNA from approximately 22,000 or 94,000 naive CD8 T cells was split into five aliquots, four of which were sequenced. This methods study used CD8 T cells to benchmark TCR RNA copy counting and molecular-identifier clustering-based TCR repertoire sequencing (MIDCIRS).

The library was made by PCR. The sequencing machine was a NextSeq 500. Bulk TCR libraries were made following a previously described method, with the TCR primers given in Table S5. Purification of total RNA was performed with the Qiagen AllPrep DNA/RNA kit. Reads from multiple sequencing runs of the same library were pooled before analysis. As for how the authors treated the data: Reads were retained only if their TCR constant sequence matched exactly, and those retained reads were trimmed to 150 nt and grouped according to their 12-nt molecular barcodes. Reads in each barcode group were sub-clustered using a 15% Levenshtein threshold, and a quality-weighted consensus sequence was built for each RNA molecule. Non-functional sequences were discarded, and so were lower-count sequences lying one edit away from another sequence. On the basis of fitting two negative binomial distributions, barcode sub-clusters with fewer than 20% of the maximum read count were discarded. TCRdb passed the public sequencing reads through fastp at Q25 and MiXCR, retaining productive beta sequences. Each entry is one CDR3 protein sequence, shown with its most common DNA and genes. The V and J calls reflect TCRdb's pipeline rather than the authors' work. Present in this sample are 97,000 or so distinct CDR3 sequences, 20% to 30% of which were seen just once. The top ten clonotypes cover roughly 1% of the sample.

The germline ends are 16 bases apart after V is trimmed by 6 bases and J by 5 bases. From its cysteine to its phenylalanine, the CDR3 spans 13 amino acids. The kept DNA is CDR3 alone, 39 bases in frame from the first base. CDR1 and CDR2 were assigned from the germline V gene (reference sequence) as DFQATT and SNEGSKA. What the work shows at the level of the full study, not this receptor alone: Modeling estimated around 3 recovered TCR RNA copies per cell, compared with approximately 10 by digital PCR, which implies 25% to 30% capture efficiency. The sizes of highly expanded clones could end up underestimated when identical TCR molecules share a barcode. A single cell's worth of spiked-in Jurkat TCR RNA was reported detectable even among 900,000 to 1,000,000 naive CD8 T cells. When barcode sub-clustering was omitted, TCR diversity was inflated by chimeric consensus sequences, with chimeras reaching as high as 47%. In CMV-specific effector cells, clones with more than 20 RNA copies contained over 97% of molecules, whereas in naive cells such clones contained under 1% of molecules. The naive libraries included spiked-in Jurkat TCR RNA (approximately 11 copies' worth), and this RNA is not part of the donor repertoire.

This TCR was recovered from a human donor in good health. Some libraries in this study had Jurkat cell RNA spiked in. Input material: naive CD8+ T cells from blood, with Jurkat cell RNA spiked in. The sample's cell subset or site, from its label and the paper: FACS-sorted CD8+CD4-CCR7+CD45RA+ naive T cells. The V gene is TRBV20-1 and the J gene is TRBJ2-5; TRBD2 could be the D gene, as 6 bases match. Here the CDR3 is given as CSARPPSEETQYF. DNA sequence: TGCAGTGCCCGCCCCCCTAGCGAGGAGACCCAGTACTTC.